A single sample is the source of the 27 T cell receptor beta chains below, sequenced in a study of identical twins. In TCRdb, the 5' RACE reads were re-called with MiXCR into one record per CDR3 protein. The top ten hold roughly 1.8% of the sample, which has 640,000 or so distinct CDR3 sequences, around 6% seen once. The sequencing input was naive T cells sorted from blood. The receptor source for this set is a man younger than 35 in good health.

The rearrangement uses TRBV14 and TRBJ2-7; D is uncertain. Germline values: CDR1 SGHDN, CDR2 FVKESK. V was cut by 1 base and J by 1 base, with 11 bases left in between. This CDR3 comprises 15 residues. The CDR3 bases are TGTGCCAGCAGCCAAGGTCCAGGCAAGTCCTACGAGCAGTACTTC. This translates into CASSQGPGKSYEQYF.

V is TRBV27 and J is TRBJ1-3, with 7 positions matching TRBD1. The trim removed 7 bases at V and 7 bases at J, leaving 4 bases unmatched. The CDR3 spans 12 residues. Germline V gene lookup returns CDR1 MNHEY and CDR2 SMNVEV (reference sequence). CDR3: CASKDRLNTIYF. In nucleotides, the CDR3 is TGTGCCAGCAAGGACAGGTTGAACACCATATATTTT.

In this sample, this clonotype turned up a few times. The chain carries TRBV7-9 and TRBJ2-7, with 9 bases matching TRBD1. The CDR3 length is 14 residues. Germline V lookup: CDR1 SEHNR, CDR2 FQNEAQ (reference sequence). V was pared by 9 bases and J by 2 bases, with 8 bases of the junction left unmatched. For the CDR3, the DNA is TGTGCCAGTGCCCGGGACAGGGTTACCTACGAGCAGTACGTC. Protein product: CASARDRVTYEQYV.

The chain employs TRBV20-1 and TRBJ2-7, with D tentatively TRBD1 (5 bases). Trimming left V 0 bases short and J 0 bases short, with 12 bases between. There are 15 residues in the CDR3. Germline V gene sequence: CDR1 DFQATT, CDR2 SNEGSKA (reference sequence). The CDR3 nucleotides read TGCAGTGCTAGAGATCTCCGGACAACCTCCTACGAGCAGTACTTC. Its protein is CSARDLRTTSYEQYF.

CDR3 sequence: CASSSGQGAVMNTEAFF. The CDR3 nucleotides read TGCGCCAGCAGCTCGGGACAGGGGGCGGTCATGAACACTGAAGCTTTCTTT. The chain uses TRBV4-3 and TRBJ1-1; TRBD1 matches at 12 bases. CDR1 LGHNA and CDR2 YSLEER come from the germline V gene. V lost 5 bases, J lost 0 bases, and 7 bases stayed unmatched. This CDR3 is built from 17 residues.

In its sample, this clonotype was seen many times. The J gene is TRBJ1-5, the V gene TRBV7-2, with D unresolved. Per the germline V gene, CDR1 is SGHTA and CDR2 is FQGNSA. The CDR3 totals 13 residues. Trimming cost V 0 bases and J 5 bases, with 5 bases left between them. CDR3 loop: CASSLANHQPQHF. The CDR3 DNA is TGTGCCAGCAGCTTAGCGAACCATCAGCCCCAGCATTTT.

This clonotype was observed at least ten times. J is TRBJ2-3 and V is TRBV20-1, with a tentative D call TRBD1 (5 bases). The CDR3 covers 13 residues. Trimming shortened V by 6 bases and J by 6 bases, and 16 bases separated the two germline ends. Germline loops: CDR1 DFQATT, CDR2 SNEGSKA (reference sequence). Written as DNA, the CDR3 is TGCAGTGCCCGCAACAGGTTCGGGGATACGCAGTATTTT. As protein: CSARNRFGDTQYF.

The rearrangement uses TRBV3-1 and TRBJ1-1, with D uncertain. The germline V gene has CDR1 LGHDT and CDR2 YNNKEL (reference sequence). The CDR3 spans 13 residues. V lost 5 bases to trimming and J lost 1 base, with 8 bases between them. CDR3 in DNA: TGTGCCAGCAGCTCCTTGACGAACACTGAAGCTTTCTTT. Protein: CASSSLTNTEAFF.

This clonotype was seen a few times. CDR3 coding DNA: TGTGCCATCAGTTCAGCGGGAGGCTTTGCAGATACGCAGTATTTT. Encoded protein: CAISSAGGFADTQYF. The rearrangement joins TRBV10-3 to TRBJ2-3; 9 bases match TRBD2. Trimming at V came to 5 bases and at J to 4 bases, leaving 7 bases not matched to a gene. The CDR3 loop spans 15 amino acids. CDR1 and CDR2 (germline): ENHRY, SYGVKD.

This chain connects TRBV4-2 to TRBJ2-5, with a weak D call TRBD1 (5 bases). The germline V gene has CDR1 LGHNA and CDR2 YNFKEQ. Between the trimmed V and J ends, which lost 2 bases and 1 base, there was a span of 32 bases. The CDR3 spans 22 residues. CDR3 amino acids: CASSQPPAGDRKDSPSQETQYF. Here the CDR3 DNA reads TGTGCCAGCAGCCAACCGCCGGCCGGAGACAGAAAAGATAGTCCCTCCCAAGAGACCCAGTACTTC.

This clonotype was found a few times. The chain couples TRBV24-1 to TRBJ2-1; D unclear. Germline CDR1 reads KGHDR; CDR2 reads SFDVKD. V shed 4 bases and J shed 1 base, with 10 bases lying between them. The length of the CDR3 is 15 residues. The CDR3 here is CATSDQVGSYNEQFF. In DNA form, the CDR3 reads TGTGCCACCAGTGACCAGGTGGGTTCCTACAATGAGCAGTTCTTC.

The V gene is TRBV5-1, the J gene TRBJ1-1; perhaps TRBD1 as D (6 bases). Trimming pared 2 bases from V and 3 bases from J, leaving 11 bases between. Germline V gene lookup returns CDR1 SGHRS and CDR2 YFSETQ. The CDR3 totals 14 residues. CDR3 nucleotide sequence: TGCGCCAGCAGCTTTGGGGGGCGAGACACTGAAGCTTTCTTT. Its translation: CASSFGGRDTEAFF.

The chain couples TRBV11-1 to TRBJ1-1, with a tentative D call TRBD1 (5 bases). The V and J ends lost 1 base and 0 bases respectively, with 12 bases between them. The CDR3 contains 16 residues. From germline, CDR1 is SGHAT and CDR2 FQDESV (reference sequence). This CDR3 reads CASSLGQIRMNTEAFF. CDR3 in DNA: TGTGCCAGCAGCTTAGGACAGATACGGATGAACACTGAAGCTTTCTTT. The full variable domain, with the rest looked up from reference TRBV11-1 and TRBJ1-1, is EAEVAQSPRYKITEKSQAVAFWCDPISGHATLYWYRQILGQGPELLVQFQDESVVDDSQLPKDRFSAERLKGVDSTLKIQPAELGDSAMYLCASSLGQIRMNTEAFFGQGTRLTVV.

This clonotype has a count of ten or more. The CDR3: CASSSILPKQGARYGYTF. The CDR3 nucleotides are TGTGCCAGCAGTTCGATTCTCCCCAAACAGGGGGCCCGGTATGGCTACACCTTC. This rearrangement joins TRBV12-3 or TRBV12-4 to TRBJ1-2, with 9 bases that match TRBD1. With 4 bases clipped from V and 5 bases from J, the junction kept 17 bases outside the gene matches. The CDR3 sequence is 18 residues long.

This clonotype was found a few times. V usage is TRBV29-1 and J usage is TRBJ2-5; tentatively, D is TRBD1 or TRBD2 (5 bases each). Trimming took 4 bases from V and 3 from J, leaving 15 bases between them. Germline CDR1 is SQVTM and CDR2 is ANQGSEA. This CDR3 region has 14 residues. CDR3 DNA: TGCAGCGTTGGACCTCAGGGACGGGAAGAGACCCAGTACTTC. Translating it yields CSVGPQGREETQYF. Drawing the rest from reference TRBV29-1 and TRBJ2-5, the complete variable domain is SAVISQKPSRDICQRGTSLTIQCQVDSQVTMMFWYRQQPGQSLTLIATANQGSEATYESGFVIDKFPISRPNLTFSTLTVSNMSPEDSSIYLCSVGPQGREETQYFGPGTRLLVL.

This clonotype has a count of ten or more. The DNA of the CDR3 is TGCGCCAGCAGTTTGTCAACCGTCTCTGGAAACACCATATATTTT. Translating gives CASSLSTVSGNTIYF. J is TRBJ1-3 and V is TRBV5-1; D is undetermined. Germline CDR1 and CDR2: SGHRS and YFSETQ. The CDR3 length is 15 residues. Trimming took off 5 bases at V and 0 bases at J, with 12 bases between the two ends.

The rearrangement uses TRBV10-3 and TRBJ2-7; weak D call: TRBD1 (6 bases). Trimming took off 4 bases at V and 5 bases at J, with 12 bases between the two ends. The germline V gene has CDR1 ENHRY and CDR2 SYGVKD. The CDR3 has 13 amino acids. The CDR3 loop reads CAISGGTKNEQYV. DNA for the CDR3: TGTGCCATCAGTGGAGGGACAAAAAACGAGCAGTACGTC.

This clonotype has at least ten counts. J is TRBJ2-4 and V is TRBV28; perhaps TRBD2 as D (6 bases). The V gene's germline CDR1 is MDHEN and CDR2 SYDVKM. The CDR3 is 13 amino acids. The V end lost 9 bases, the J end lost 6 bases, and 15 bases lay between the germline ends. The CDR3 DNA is TGTGCCAGTTTAACTAGGGGACTAAACATTCAGTACTTC. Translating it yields CASLTRGLNIQYF.

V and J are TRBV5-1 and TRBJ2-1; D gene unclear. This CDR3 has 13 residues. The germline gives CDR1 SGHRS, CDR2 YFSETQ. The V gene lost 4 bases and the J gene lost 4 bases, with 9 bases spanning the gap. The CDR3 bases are TGCGCCAGCAGCGCCCCAAAGTACAATGAGCAGTTCTTC. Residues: CASSAPKYNEQFF.

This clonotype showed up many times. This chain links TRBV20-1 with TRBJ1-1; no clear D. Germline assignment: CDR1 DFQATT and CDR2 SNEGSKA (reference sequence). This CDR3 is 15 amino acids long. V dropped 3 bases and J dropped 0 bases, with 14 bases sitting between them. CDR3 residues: CSASHLRGMNTEAFF. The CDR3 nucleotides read TGCAGTGCTAGCCACCTAAGAGGGATGAACACTGAAGCTTTCTTT.

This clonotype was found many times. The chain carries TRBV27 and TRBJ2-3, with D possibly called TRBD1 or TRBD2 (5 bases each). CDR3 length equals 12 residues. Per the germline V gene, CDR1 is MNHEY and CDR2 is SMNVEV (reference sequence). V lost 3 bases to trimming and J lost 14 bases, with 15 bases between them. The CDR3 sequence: CASSFRGRDRYF. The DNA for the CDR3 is TGTGCCAGCAGTTTTCGGGGACGGGATCGGTATTTT.

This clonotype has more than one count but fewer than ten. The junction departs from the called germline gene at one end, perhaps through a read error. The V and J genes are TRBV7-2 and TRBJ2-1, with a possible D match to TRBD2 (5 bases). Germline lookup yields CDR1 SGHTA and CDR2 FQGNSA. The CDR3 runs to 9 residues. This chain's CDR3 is CASSPGVVF. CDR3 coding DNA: TGTGCCAGCAGCCCCGGGGTAGTCTTC.

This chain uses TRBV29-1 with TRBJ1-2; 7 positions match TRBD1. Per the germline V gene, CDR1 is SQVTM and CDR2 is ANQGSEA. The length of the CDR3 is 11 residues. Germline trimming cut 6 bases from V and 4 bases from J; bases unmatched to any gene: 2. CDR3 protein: CSVTGPYGYTF. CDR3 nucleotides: TGCAGCGTGACAGGGCCCTATGGCTACACCTTC.

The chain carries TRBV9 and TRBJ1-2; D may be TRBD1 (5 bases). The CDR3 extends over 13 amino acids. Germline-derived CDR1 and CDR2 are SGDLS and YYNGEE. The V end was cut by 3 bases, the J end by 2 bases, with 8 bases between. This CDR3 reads CASSERTNYGYTF. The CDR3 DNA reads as TGTGCCAGCAGCGAGAGGACAAACTATGGCTACACCTTC.

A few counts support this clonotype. The DNA for the CDR3 is TGTGCCAGCATACTCGGGACTAGCGGGAGTGTAAACACCGGGGAGCTGTTTTTT. Translating gives CASILGTSGSVNTGELFF. The chain is built from TRBV6-5 and TRBJ2-2; the match to TRBD2 covers 14 bases. The length of the CDR3 is 18 residues. Germline lookup yields CDR1 MNHEY and CDR2 SVGAGI. V gave up 7 bases and J gave up 2 bases; unmatched junction bases: 9.

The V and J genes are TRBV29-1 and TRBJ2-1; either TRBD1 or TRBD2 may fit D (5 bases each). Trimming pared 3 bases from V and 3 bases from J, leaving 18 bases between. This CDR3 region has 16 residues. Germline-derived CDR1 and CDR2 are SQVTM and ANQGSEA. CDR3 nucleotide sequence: TGCAGCGTTGACAGGAGGTTTGAGGGGAACTACAATGAGCAGTTCTTC. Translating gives CSVDRRFEGNYNEQFF.

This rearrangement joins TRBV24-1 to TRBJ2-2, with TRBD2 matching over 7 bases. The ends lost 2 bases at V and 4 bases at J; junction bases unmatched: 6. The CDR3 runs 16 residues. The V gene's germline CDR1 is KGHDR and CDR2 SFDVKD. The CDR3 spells CATSDSAGKLTGELFF. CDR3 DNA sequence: TGTGCCACCAGTGATTCAGCGGGAAAACTCACCGGGGAGCTGTTTTTT.